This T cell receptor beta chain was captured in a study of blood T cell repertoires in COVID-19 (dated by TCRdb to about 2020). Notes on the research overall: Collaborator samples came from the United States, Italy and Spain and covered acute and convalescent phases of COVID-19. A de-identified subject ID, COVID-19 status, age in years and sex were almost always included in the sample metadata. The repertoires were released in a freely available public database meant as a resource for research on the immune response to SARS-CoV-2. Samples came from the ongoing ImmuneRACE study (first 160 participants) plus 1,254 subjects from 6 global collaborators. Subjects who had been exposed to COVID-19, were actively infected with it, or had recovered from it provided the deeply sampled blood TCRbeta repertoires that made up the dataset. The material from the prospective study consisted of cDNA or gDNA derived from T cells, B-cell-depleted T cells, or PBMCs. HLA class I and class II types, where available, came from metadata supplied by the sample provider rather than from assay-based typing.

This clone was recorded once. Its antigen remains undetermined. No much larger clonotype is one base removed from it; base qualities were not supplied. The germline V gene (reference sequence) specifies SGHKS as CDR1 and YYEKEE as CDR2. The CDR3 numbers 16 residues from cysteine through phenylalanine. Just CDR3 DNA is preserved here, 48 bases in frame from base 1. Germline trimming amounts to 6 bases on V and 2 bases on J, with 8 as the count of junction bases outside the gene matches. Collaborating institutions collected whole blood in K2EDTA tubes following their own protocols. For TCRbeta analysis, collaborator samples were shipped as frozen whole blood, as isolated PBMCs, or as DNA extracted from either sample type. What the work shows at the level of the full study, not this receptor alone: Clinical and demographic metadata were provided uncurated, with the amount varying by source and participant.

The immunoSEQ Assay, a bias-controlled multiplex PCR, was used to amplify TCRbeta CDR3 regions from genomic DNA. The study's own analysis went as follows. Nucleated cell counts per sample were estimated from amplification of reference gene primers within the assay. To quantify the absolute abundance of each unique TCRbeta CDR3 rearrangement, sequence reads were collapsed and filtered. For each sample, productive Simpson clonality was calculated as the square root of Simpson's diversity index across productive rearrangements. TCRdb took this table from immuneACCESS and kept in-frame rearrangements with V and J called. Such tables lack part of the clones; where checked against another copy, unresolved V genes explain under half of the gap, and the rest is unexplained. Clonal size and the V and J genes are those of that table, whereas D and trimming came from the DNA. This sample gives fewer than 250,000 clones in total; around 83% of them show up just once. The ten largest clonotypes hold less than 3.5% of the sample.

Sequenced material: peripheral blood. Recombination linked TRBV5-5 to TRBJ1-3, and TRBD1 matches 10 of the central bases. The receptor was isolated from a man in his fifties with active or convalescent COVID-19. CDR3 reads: CASTYLGTGAGNTIYF. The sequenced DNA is TGTGCCAGCACCTACCTCGGGACAGGGGCTGGAAACACCATATATTTT.